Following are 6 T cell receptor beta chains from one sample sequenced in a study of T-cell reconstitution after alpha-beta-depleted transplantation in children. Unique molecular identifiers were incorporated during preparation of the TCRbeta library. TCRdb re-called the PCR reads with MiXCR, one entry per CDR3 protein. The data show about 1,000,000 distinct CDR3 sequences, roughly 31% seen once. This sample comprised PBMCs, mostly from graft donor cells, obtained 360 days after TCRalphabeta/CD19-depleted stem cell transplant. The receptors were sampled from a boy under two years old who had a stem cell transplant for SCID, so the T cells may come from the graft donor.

The CDR3 DNA is TGTGCCAGCAGCCTATCTCAGGGGTTGGGAGCCAAAAACATTCAGTACTTC. It translates to CASSLSQGLGAKNIQYF. J is TRBJ2-4 and V is TRBV27, with D perhaps TRBD1 (6 bases). Germline lookup yields CDR1 MNHEY and CDR2 SMNVEV (reference sequence). V lost 6 bases and J 0 bases, leaving 18 bases between the germline ends. CDR3 length: 17 residues.

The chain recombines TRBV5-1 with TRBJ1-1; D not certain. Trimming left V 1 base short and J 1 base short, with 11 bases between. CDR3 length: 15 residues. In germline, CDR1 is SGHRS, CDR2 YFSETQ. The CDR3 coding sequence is TGCGCCAGCAGCTTGAGGTCAACCGGGAACACTGAAGCTTTCTTT. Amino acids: CASSLRSTGNTEAFF.

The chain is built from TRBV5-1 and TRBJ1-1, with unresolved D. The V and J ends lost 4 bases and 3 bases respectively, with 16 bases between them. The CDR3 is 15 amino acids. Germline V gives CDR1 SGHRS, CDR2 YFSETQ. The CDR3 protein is CASSVSGREYTEAFF. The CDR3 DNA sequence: TGCGCCAGCAGCGTTTCGGGTCGGGAGTACACTGAAGCTTTCTTT.

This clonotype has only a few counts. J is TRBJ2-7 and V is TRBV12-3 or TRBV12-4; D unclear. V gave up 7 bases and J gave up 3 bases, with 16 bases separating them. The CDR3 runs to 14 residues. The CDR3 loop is CASNSLGLIYEQYF. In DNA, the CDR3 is TGTGCCAGCAACAGTTTAGGGCTGATCTACGAGCAGTACTTC.

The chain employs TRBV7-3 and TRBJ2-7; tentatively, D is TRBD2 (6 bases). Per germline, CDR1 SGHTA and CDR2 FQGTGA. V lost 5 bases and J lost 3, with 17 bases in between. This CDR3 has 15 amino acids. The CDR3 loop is CASSPAGTPDYEQYF. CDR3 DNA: TGTGCCAGCAGCCCGGCCGGGACTCCGGACTACGAGCAGTACTTC.

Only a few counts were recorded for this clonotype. The CDR3 spells CASSQVPFYEQYF. The CDR3 bases are TGCGCCAGCAGCCAAGTTCCCTTTTACGAGCAGTACTTC. The chain combines TRBV4-1 with TRBJ2-7; D is unclear. This CDR3 contains 13 residues. CDR1 is MGHRA, CDR2 YSYEKL, per germline. The V end was cut by 1 base, the J end by 4 bases, with 8 bases between.